This paragraph covers one T cell receptor beta chain sequence. The antigen remains unidentified. Between the trimmed V and J ends, which lost 0 bases and 6 bases, there was a span of 7 bases. The length of the CDR3 is 12 residues. Germline lookup yields CDR1 SGHRS and CDR2 YFSETQ. This sample is drawn from a study of cytomegalovirus exposure and HLA in healthy donors. Whole-study results and caveats: Differences between HLA loci emerged in a later analysis of TCR association rates, with DRB1 most and HLA-C fewest.

The PCR employed 60 Vbeta primers together with 13 Jbeta primers. Assay: immunoSEQ multiplex PCR; the TCRdb copy retains only in-frame clones and omits some. The listing records roughly 60,000 clones. The V gene is TRBV5-1, the J gene TRBJ2-7; D is uncertain. The source of this sequence is a male donor in good health and CMV-seronegative. The sample comprised PBMCs. As DNA, the CDR3 is TGCGCCAGCAGCTTGGTTGTTAGCGAGCAGTACTTC. Its translation: CASSLVVSEQYF.